Listed below are T cell receptor beta chains from one sample, sequenced in a study of beta chain features in type 1 diabetes. Only in-frame clones appear in the TCRdb table, and some are missing; sequencing was by immunoSEQ multiplex PCR. The profile shows about 170,000 clones, 7.8% of them singletons. The sequencing input was central memory CD4+ T cells from blood. These receptors all come from a woman aged 35 to 49 with type 1 diabetes. CDR3s include the opening cysteine and the closing phenylalanine or tryptophan. D genes are given only for firm matches. Clone size is shown for a subset of rows, as once, few, many or a class of expanded clone.

J	size	V	D	DNA	CDR3
TRBJ1-5	few	TRBV28	.	TGTGCCACCTCATACGGGAATCAGCCCCAGCATTTT	CATSYGNQPQHF
TRBJ2-6	.	TRBV9	TRBD1	TGTGCCAGCAGCGGGTCCGGGACAGGTCCCTCTGGGGCCAACGTCCTGACTTTC	CASSGSGTGPSGANVLTF
TRBJ1-2	.	TRBV19	.	TGTGCCAGTAGCCTACAGGACTATGGCTACACCTTC	CASSLQDYGYTF
TRBJ2-7	.	TRBV7-3	.	TGTGCCAGCAGCCCCGACCATGGAGGCGAGCAGTACTTC	CASSPDHGGEQYF
TRBJ2-5	many	TRBV28	.	TGTGCCAGCAGTGTCCCCAGTTTTGAAGAGACCCAGTACTTC	CASSVPSFEETQYF
TRBJ1-1	many	TRBV29-1	.	TGCAGCGTTGCCTCAGGGGAGGGGGGCACTGAAGCTTTCTTT	CSVASGEGGTEAFF
TRBJ1-4	.	TRBV18	TRBD1	TGTGCCAGCTCACCGGGACAGGGTCCAAATGAAAAACTGTTTTTT	CASSPGQGPNEKLFF
TRBJ1-2	.	TRBV19	TRBD1	TGTGCCAGTGGGACAGGGGAGTCCTATGGCTACACCTTC	CASGTGESYGYTF
TRBJ2-7	.	TRBV19	.	TGTGCCAGTAGTCCTCGGGACAAGGTCTACGAGCAGTACTTC	CASSPRDKVYEQYF
TRBJ2-2	.	TRBV7-3	.	TGTGCCAGCAGCCCACAGGTTAACACCGGGGAGCTGTTTTTT	CASSPQVNTGELFF
TRBJ1-6	few	TRBV7-2	.	TGTGCCAGCAGCCACAGGGATTCACCCCTCCACTTT	CASSHRDSPLHF
TRBJ2-1	few	TRBV5-1	.	TGCGCCAGCAGCTTGGGGGACATATCTGGTGAGCAGTTCTTC	CASSLGDISGEQFF
TRBJ1-1	.	TRBV27	.	TGTGCCAGCAAAGGCGGGGGAGGGTACACTGAAGCTTTCTTT	CASKGGGGYTEAFF
TRBJ2-5	few	TRBV7-2	TRBD2	TGTGCCAGCAGCTCCCGGCGGGGGGAGACCCAGTACTTC	CASSSRRGETQYF
TRBJ2-6	.	TRBV5-1	TRBD1	TGCGCCAGCAGCTCGGGACAGGCGATCTTCTCTGGGGCCAACGTCCTGACTTTC	CASSSGQAIFSGANVLTF
TRBJ2-4	many	TRBV6-5	.	TGTGCCAGCAGTTACTCGGAGGACAAAAACATTCAGTACTTC	CASSYSEDKNIQYF
TRBJ1-6	.	TRBV5-4	.	TGTGCCAGCAGCTTGGAAGGGGGGGGTTCACCCCTCCACTTT	CASSLEGGGSPLHF
TRBJ1-5	few	TRBV4-3	.	TGCGCCAGCAGCCAAGTAAAGACAGGAGAAGAGCCCCAGCATTTT	CASSQVKTGEEPQHF
TRBJ1-2	.	TRBV29-1	TRBD1	TGCAGCGTTGAAGAAGGGAAAGACAGGGGGAGGGATGGCTACACCTTC	CSVEEGKDRGRDGYTF
TRBJ1-5	.	TRBV5-4	TRBD1	TGTGCCAGCAGCTTGGCTGGGACAGGGAATCAGCCCCAGCATTTT	CASSLAGTGNQPQHF
TRBJ2-7	.	TRBV5-1	TRBD2	TGCGCCAGCAGCTCAGCACTAGCGGGCCCTGGCAGGGGCGAGCAGTACTTC	CASSSALAGPGRGEQYF
TRBJ2-5	few	TRBV7-9	TRBD2	TGTGCCAGCAGCTTAGGCCTTAATAGCGGGCAAGAGACCCAGTACTTC	CASSLGLNSGQETQYF
TRBJ2-3	.	TRBV6-1	TRBD2	TGTGCCATAAGACTAGCGGGAGCATCGCGGACGCAGTATTTT	CAIRLAGASRTQYF
TRBJ1-2	.	TRBV20-1	.	TGCAGTGCTAGTATTCCCTATGGCTACACCTTC	CSASIPYGYTF
TRBJ1-5	many	TRBV11-2	.	TGTGCCAGCAGCCATTTCAATCAGCCCCAGCATTTT	CASSHFNQPQHF
TRBJ1-5	.	TRBV7-9	.	TGTGCCAGCAGCTCCCTAGGGGATAGCAATCAGCCCCAGCATTTT	CASSSLGDSNQPQHF
TRBJ1-4	.	TRBV28	.	TGTGCCAGCAGCCAACCTGGCGGTGATGAAAAACTGTTTTTT	CASSQPGGDEKLFF
TRBJ2-7	.	TRBV28	TRBD1	TGTGCCAGCAGTACACCGGGACAGGGGGCCAACGAGCAGTACTTC	CASSTPGQGANEQYF
TRBJ1-6	.	TRBV7-3	.	TGTGCCAGCAGCTTTCACTCGGATTCACCCCTCCACTTT	CASSFHSDSPLHF
TRBJ2-7	.	TRBV6-5	TRBD2	TGTGCCAGCAGCGTGACTAGCACCTACGAGCAGTACTTC	CASSVTSTYEQYF
TRBJ2-4	few	TRBV4-1	.	TGCGCCAGCAGCCAAGGACTAGCCAAAAACATTCAGTACTTC	CASSQGLAKNIQYF
TRBJ2-7	few	TRBV29-1	TRBD2	TGCAGCGTGCCCTTCCGATCTGGGACTAGCGGGAGCTACGAGCAGTACTTC	CSVPFRSGTSGSYEQYF
TRBJ2-2	few	TRBV7-9	TRBD1	TGTGCCAGCAGCACCTGGGACAGGGTTGATACCGGGGAGCTGTTTTTT	CASSTWDRVDTGELFF
TRBJ1-1	few	TRBV28	.	TGTGCCAGCAGTTTTGAGACTGAAGCTTTCTTT	CASSFETEAFF
TRBJ1-2	.	TRBV29-1	TRBD1	TGCAGCGCGACAGGGGGCGCGGAGACTAACTATGGCTACACCTTC	CSATGGAETNYGYTF
TRBJ1-5	few	TRBV19	.	TGTGCCAGTTCGATAGGGCAGGGTAGCAATCAGCCCCAGCATTTT	CASSIGQGSNQPQHF
TRBJ1-2	.	TRBV7-9	.	TGTGCCAGCAGCAGACTTCTGGCACAGGGAGCCTCCGGCTACACCTTC	CASSRLLAQGASGYTF
TRBJ2-6	few	TRBV27	TRBD1	TGTGCCAGCAGACCACAGGGGGCGGAAGGGGCCAACGTCCTGACTTTC	CASRPQGAEGANVLTF
TRBJ2-3	many	TRBV18	TRBD2	TGTGCCAGCTCACCGGGACTAGGGGATACGCAGTATTTT	CASSPGLGDTQYF
TRBJ2-5	few	TRBV5-4	.	TGTGCCAGCAGCTGGGGGAGGGGGGGAGAGACCCAGTACTTC	CASSWGRGGETQYF
TRBJ1-4	.	TRBV4-2	.	TGTGCCAGCAGCCAAGGGTTCCTGGGCAACCGTGAAAAACTGTTTTTT	CASSQGFLGNREKLFF
TRBJ2-7	few	TRBV28	.	TGTGCCAGCAGTTGGACAGCTAACTCCTACGAGCAGTACTTC	CASSWTANSYEQYF
TRBJ2-7	few	TRBV28	.	TGTGCCAGCAGGCGGACAGTCTACGAGCAGTACTTC	CASRRTVYEQYF
TRBJ2-7	.	TRBV7-9	TRBD2	TGTGCCAGCAGCGCAGGGCGGGGGGGGGACGAGCAGTACTTC	CASSAGRGGDEQYF
TRBJ2-4	once	TRBV7-8	TRBD2	TGTGCCAGCAGCTTAGGGGCTAGCGGGGGGCAAGAGTACTTC	CASSLGASGGQEYF